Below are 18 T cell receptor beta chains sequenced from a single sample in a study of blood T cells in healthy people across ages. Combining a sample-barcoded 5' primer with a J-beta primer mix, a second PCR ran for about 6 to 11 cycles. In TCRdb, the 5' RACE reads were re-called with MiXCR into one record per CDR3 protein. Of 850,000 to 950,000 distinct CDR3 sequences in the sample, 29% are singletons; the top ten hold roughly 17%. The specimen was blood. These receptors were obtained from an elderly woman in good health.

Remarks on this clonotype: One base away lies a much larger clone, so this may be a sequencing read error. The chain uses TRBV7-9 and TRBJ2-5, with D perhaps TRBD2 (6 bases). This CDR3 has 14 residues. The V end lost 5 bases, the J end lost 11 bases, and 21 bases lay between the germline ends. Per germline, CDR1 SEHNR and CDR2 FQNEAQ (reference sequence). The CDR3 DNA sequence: TGTGCCAGCAGCCTACCTCCGGACTACAATGAGCAGTACTTC. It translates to CASSLPPDYNEQYF.

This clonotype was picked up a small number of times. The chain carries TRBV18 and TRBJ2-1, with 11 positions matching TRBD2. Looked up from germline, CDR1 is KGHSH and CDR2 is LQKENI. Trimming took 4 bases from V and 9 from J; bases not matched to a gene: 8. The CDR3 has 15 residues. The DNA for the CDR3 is TGTGCCAGCTCACGAACTTCTAGCGGGGGGCTTGAGCAGTTCTTC. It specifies CASSRTSSGGLEQFF. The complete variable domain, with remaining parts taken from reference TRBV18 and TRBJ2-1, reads NAGVMQNPRHLVRRRGQEARLRCSPMKGHSHVYWYRQLPEEGLKFMVYLQKENIIDESGMPKERFSAEFPKEGPSILRIQQVVRGDSAAYFCASSRTSSGGLEQFFGPGTRLTVL.

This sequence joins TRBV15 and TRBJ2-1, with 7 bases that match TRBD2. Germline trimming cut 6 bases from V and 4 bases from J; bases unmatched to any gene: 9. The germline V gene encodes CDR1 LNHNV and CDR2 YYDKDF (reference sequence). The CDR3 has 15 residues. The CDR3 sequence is CATRYGEGLYNEQFF. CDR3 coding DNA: TGTGCCACCAGGTACGGGGAGGGCCTGTACAATGAGCAGTTCTTC.

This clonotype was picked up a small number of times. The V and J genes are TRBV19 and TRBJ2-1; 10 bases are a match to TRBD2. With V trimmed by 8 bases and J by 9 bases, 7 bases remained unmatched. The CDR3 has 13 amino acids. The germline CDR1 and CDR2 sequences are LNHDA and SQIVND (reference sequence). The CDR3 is CASSASGGGEQFF. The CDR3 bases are TGTGCCAGTTCGGCTAGCGGGGGAGGTGAGCAGTTCTTC.

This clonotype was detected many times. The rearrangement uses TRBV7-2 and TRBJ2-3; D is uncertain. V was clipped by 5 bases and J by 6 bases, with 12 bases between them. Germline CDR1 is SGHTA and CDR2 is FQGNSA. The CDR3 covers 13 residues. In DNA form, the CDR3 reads TGTGCCAGCAGCCAATATGAGGACGATACGCAGTATTTT. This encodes CASSQYEDDTQYF. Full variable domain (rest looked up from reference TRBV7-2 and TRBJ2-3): GAGVSQSPSNKVTEKGKDVELRCDPISGHTALYWYRQSLGQGLEFLIYFQGNSAPDKSGLPSDRFSAERTGGSVSTLTIQRTQQEDSAVYLCASSQYEDDTQYFGPGTRLTVL.

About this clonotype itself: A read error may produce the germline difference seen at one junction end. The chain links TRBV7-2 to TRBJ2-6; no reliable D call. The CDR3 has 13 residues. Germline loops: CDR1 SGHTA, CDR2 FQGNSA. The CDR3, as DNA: TGTGCCAGCAGGAGCTCTAGGGCCAACGTCCGGACTTTC. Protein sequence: CASRSSRANVRTF.

DNA of the CDR3: TGTGCCAGCAGCTTAACGGCAGGGGGCGCCCCGGGTCAGCCCCAGCATTTT. It translates to CASSLTAGGAPGQPQHF. The rearrangement joins TRBV7-2 to TRBJ1-5, with 8 bases fitting TRBD1. The CDR3 extends over 17 amino acids. With V trimmed by 2 bases and J by 6 bases, 12 bases remained unmatched. Looked up from germline, CDR1 is SGHTA and CDR2 is FQGNSA.

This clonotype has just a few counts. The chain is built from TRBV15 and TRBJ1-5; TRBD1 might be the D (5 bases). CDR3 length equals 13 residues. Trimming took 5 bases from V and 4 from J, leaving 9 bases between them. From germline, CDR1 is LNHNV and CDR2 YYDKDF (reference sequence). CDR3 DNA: TGTGCCACCAGCCTTGAGGGGAATCAGCCCCAGCATTTT. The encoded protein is CATSLEGNQPQHF.

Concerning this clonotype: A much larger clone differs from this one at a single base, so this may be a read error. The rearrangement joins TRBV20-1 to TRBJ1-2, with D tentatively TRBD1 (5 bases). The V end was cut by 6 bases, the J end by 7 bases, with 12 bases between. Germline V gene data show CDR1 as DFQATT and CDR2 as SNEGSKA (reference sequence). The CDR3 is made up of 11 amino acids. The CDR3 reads CSARGMVGYTF. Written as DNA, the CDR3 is TGCAGTGCCCGGGGGATGGTTGGCTACACCTTC.

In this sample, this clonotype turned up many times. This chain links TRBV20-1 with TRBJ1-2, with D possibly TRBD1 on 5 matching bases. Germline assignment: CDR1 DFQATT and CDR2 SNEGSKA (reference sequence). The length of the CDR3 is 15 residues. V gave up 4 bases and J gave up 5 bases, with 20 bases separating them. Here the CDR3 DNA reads TGCAGTGCTATAGAAGACCCCAGGGTATCTTATGGCTACACCTTC. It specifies CSAIEDPRVSYGYTF.

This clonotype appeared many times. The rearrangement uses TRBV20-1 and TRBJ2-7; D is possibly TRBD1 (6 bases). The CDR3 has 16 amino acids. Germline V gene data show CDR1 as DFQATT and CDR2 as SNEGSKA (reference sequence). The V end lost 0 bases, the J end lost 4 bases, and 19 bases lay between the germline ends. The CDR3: CSARDDRRDTRYEQYF. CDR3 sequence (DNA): TGCAGTGCTAGAGATGATCGAAGGGACACCAGATACGAGCAGTACTTC.

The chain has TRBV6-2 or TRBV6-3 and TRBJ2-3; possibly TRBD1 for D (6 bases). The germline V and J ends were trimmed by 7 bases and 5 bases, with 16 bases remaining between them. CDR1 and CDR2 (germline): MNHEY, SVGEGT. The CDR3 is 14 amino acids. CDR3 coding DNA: TGTGCCAGCACGTTCAGGGGCGAGGGAGATACGCAGTATTTT. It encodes CASTFRGEGDTQYF.

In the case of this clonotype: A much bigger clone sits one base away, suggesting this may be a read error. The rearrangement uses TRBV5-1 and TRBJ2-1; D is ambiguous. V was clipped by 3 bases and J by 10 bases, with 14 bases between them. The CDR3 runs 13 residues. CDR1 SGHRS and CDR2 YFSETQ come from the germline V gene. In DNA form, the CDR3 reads TGCGCCAGCAGCTCAAGTTTCTCCTACGAGCAGTTCTTC. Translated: CASSSSFSYEQFF.

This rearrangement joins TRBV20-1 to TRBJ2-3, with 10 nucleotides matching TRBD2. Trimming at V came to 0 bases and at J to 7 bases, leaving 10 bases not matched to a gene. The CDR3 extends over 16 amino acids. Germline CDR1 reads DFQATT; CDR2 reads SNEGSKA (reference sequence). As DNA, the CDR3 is TGCAGTGCTAGAGATACCCAGCGGGGGGGCGGACATACGCAGTATTTT. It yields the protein CSARDTQRGGGHTQYF.

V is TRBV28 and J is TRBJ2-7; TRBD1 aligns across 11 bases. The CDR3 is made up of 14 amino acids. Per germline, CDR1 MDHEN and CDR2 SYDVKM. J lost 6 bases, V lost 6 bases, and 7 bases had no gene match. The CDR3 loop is CASSRAGQGVEQYF. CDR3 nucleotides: TGTGCCAGCAGCCGGGCGGGACAGGGGGTCGAGCAGTACTTC.

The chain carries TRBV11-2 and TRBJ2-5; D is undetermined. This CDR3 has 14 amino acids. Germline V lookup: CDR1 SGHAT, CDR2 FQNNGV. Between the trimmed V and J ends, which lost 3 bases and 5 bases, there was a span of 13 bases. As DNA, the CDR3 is TGTGCCAGCAGCTTTGGGATTAGTACGGAGACCCAGTACTTC. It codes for CASSFGISTETQYF.

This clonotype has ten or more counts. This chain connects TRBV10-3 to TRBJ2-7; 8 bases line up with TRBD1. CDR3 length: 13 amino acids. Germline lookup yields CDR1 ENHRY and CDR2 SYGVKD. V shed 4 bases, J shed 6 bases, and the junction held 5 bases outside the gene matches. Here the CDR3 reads CAISADRVSEQYF. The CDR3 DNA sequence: TGTGCCATCAGTGCGGACAGGGTTAGCGAGCAGTACTTC.

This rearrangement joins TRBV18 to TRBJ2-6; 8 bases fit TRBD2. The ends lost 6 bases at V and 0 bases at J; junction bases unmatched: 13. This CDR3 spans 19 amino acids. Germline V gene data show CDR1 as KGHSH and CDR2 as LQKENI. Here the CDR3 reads CASSQRGAGGPSGANVLTF. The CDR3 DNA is TGTGCCAGCTCGCAACGAGGCGCGGGGGGTCCCTCTGGGGCCAACGTCCTGACTTTC.